This is a list of T cell receptor beta chains from one sample in a study of naive and memory T cell subsets. MiXCR, applied by TCRdb to the 5' RACE reads, yields one record per CDR3 protein. This sample has 50,000 to 60,000 distinct CDR3 sequences, with approximately 8% found just once. The receptor set was obtained from a female donor in good health. The conserved cysteine and the conserved F or W are not part of the CDR3 here. Size values are once, few and many counts, or a class for expanded clones, and some rows have none.

CDR3 length | clone size | V gene | CDR3 protein
11 | NA | TRBV10-2 | ASSESGDTEAF
13 | many | TRBV5-4 | ASSVSGQGVQPQH
15 | many | TRBV5-1 | ASSLAVGHPSYNEQF
13 | NA | TRBV7-2 | ASSLEASGYNEQF
14 | NA | TRBV9 | ASSVGYRSSYNEQF
12 | NA | TRBV5-5 | ASSLMGQSYEQY
12 | few | TRBV6-5 | ASSYSPASIGYT
10 | many | TRBV29-1 | SGVSPSAEAF
14 | many | TRBV3-1 | ASSPTHGLAADTQY
14 | NA | TRBV7-2 | ASSSRTGAFNQPQH
14 | NA | TRBV2 | ASRKTGTSGTDTQY
13 | NA | TRBV28 | ASSLRLAGDNEQF
11 | many | TRBV18 | ASSSGGDTEAF
11 | many | TRBV6-6 | ASSPTGQSGYT
14 | few | TRBV4-2 | ASSQADRNSNQPQH
12 | few | TRBV24-1 | ATSDRSGSNEQF
15 | few | TRBV9 | ASSLSGGPRSTGELF
11 | few | TRBV27 | ASGLTAWTTQY
14 | few | TRBV4-2 | ASSQDSGGIKNEQF
11 | once | TRBV10-3 | AISVDSGGGDT
13 | few | TRBV5-1 | ASSQGTGRTYEQY
13 | few | TRBV12-3/TRBV12-4 | ASSLRQGARYGDT
13 | many | TRBV6-5 | ASRAQGRGNQPQH
14 | many | TRBV18 | ASSPGQGGNTGELF
12 | few | TRBV3-1 | ASSQAAGANVLT
12 | many | TRBV20-1 | SASSPGARYEQY
12 | NA | TRBV6-6 | ASSTLTVYNEQF
11 | NA | TRBV19 | ASSIVPEIPQH